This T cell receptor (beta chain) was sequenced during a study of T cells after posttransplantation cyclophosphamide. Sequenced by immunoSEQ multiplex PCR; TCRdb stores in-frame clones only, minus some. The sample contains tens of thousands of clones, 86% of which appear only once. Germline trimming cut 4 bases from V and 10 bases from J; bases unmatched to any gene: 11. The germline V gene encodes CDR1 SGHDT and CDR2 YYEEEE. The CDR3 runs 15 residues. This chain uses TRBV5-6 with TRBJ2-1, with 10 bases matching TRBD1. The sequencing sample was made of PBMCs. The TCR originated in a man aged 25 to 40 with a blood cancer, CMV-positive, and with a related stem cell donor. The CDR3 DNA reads TGTGCCAGCAGCACCCGGGACAGGGGCCTCGGGGAGCAGTTCTTC. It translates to CASSTRDRGLGEQFF.